This T cell receptor beta chain was recovered during a study of blood T cell repertoires in COVID-19 (TCRdb year 2020). Describing the broader study: Collaborator samples came from the United States, Italy and Spain and covered acute and convalescent phases of COVID-19. The prospective study material was composed of cDNA or gDNA derived from T cells, B-cell-depleted T cells, or PBMCs. Deeply sampled blood TCRbeta repertoires from subjects exposed to, actively infected with, or recovered from COVID-19 were included in the dataset. The repertoires were made available in a free public database intended to serve as a resource for research on the immune response to SARS-CoV-2. Samples were obtained from the ongoing ImmuneRACE study (first 160 participants) and from over 1,000 subjects provided by 6 global collaborators. Nearly every sample came with metadata listing a de-identified subject ID, COVID-19 status, age in years and sex. Where available, HLA class I and class II types were obtained from metadata supplied by the sample provider rather than from assay-based typing. On the study overall, not on this receptor specifically: Clinical and demographic metadata were provided uncurated, with the amount varying by source and participant.

This clone was found once. This clone's antigen is unknown. Base qualities are missing; no much larger clone stands one base away. Per the germline V gene (reference sequence), LGHDT is the CDR1 and YNNKEL is the CDR2. The junction shows trimming of 1 base on V and 5 bases on J, plus 9 bases between the germline ends. The CDR3 has 14 amino acids, counting the end cysteine and phenylalanine. The retained sequence is limited to the CDR3, 42 bases, with the frame set at the first base. The immunoSEQ Assay, a bias-controlled multiplex PCR, was used to amplify TCRbeta CDR3 regions from genomic DNA. In the original analysis: The number of nucleated cells in each sample was estimated from the amplification of reference gene primers within the assay. To quantify the absolute abundance of each unique TCRbeta CDR3 rearrangement, sequence reads were collapsed and filtered. For each sample, productive Simpson clonality was calculated by taking the square root of Simpson's diversity index across productive rearrangements. TCRdb holds this immuneACCESS table with in-frame rearrangements only. Some clones are missing; in checked studies, unresolved V genes explain under half, and the rest has no known cause. D and trimming come from the DNA, and the V and J calls and clone size come from that table. In all, the sample holds some 270,000 clones, and approximately 83% of those were seen once. The ten most abundant clones make up approximately 14% of the sample.

One collaborating source in Seattle enrolled patients while the patients were actively infected and followed the patients over time throughout the course of disease. Whole blood was collected in K2EDTA tubes by collaborating institutions according to the institutions' own protocols. For TCRbeta analysis, collaborators shipped samples as frozen whole blood, isolated PBMCs, or DNA extracted from either of those sample types. The clonotype comes from a person aged 70 to 85 with COVID-19, enrolled during active disease. The rearrangement combines TRBV3-1 (or the pseudogene TRBV3-2) with TRBJ1-5, with TRBD1 as a weak D call on 5 bases. Source material: peripheral blood. Here is the DNA: TGTGCCAGCAGCCAAGTCCAGGGCCATCAGCCCCAGCATTTT. Its translation is CASSQVQGHQPQHF.